Below are 19 T cell receptor beta chains sequenced from a single sample in a study of blood T cells in healthy people across ages. Through a sample-barcoded 5' primer and a J-beta primer mix, a second PCR was run for roughly 6 to 11 cycles. MiXCR, applied by TCRdb to the 5' RACE reads, yields one record per CDR3 protein. The sample lists over 1,500,000 distinct CDR3 sequences, around 48% occurring once. The sequencing sample was made of blood. The receptors here all came from a woman between 40 and 55 years old in good health.

The rearrangement joins TRBV19 to TRBJ2-6; 9 bases line up with TRBD1. Germline V CDR1 and CDR2: LNHDA, SQIVND (reference sequence). This CDR3 comprises 15 residues. V dropped 7 bases and J dropped 2; count of bases not matched to a gene: 3. The CDR3 nucleotides are TGTGCCAGTACTGGACAGGGGACTGGGGCCAACGTCCTGACTTTC. It codes for CASTGQGTGANVLTF.

The chain links TRBV4-2 to TRBJ2-5, with D tentatively TRBD2 (7 bases). V was pared by 0 bases and J by 4 bases, with 15 bases between. CDR3 length: 16 residues. The germline V gene has CDR1 LGHNA and CDR2 YNFKEQ. The CDR3 sequence is CASSQDPGGRAETQYF. CDR3 sequence (DNA): TGTGCCAGCAGCCAAGATCCGGGGGGCCGGGCAGAGACCCAGTACTTC.

The sample holds a few counts of this clonotype. CDR3 bases: TGCGCCAGCAGCAGGGACACCACCCAGTACTTC. It encodes CASSRDTTQYF. This rearrangement joins TRBV5-1 to TRBJ2-5, with TRBD1 as a possible D gene (6 bases). The CDR3 totals 11 residues. The germline gives CDR1 SGHRS, CDR2 YFSETQ. Trimming left V 4 bases short and J 8 bases short, with 9 bases between.

The CDR3 spells CSAAGYPSEQYF. The CDR3 DNA reads TGCAGTGCTGCAGGGTACCCTAGCGAGCAGTACTTC. The V gene is TRBV20-1, the J gene TRBJ2-7, with a weak D call TRBD1 (5 bases). Germline V CDR1 and CDR2: DFQATT, SNEGSKA (reference sequence). Trimming left V 5 bases short and J 6 bases short, with 14 bases between. The CDR3 has 12 residues.

The V and J genes are TRBV3-1 and TRBJ2-3, with 10 bases lining up with TRBD2. The CDR3 has 17 amino acids. The germline V gene encodes CDR1 LGHDT and CDR2 YNNKEL (reference sequence). The junction had 18 bases not matched to a gene; V was cut back by 7 bases and J by 8 bases. CDR3 bases: TGTGCCAGCAACGACGGTGGACTAGCGGCGAGCGGTGGTACGCAGTATTTT. Translation gives CASNDGGLAASGGTQYF.

The rearrangement joins TRBV7-2 to TRBJ1-5; D unresolved. Germline CDR1 SGHTA, CDR2 FQGNSA. V was trimmed by 5 bases and J by 5 bases, leaving 16 bases between them. The CDR3 runs to 15 residues. CDR3 loop: CASSLRNEWHQPQHF. In DNA, the CDR3 is TGTGCCAGCAGCCTCAGGAACGAGTGGCATCAGCCCCAGCATTTT.

This clonotype showed up just a few times. The chain joins TRBV20-1 to TRBJ1-2; 9 nucleotides match TRBD1. The germline V gene has CDR1 DFQATT and CDR2 SNEGSKA (reference sequence). This CDR3 is 15 amino acids long. V lost 6 bases to trimming and J lost 7 bases; unmatched junction nucleotides: 15. CDR3 DNA: TGCAGTGCCCACCCCGGGACAGGGCGTTGGGGTGGCTACACCTTC. It encodes CSAHPGTGRWGGYTF.

The CDR3 DNA follows: TGTGCCATCAGTGATCCTGTAGGGACTAGCGGGAGTATTGTCACAGATACGCAGTATTTT. It translates to CAISDPVGTSGSIVTDTQYF. J is TRBJ2-3 and V is TRBV10-3; 14 bases line up with TRBD2. This CDR3 has 20 amino acids. Germline V gives CDR1 ENHRY, CDR2 SYGVKD. V was pared by 3 bases and J by 2 bases, with 13 bases of the junction left unmatched.

This clonotype showed up just a few times. The chain carries TRBV4-1 and TRBJ1-2; maybe TRBD1 (6 bases). The V end was cut by 0 bases, the J end by 5 bases, with 16 bases between. The length of the CDR3 is 16 residues. The germline V gene encodes CDR1 MGHRA and CDR2 YSYEKL. This chain's CDR3 is CASSQEGQGGGYGYTF. Here the CDR3 DNA reads TGCGCCAGCAGCCAAGAAGGCCAAGGGGGTGGATATGGCTACACCTTC.

This chain joins TRBV5-6 and TRBJ1-2; 7 bases align to TRBD1. Germline values: CDR1 SGHDT, CDR2 YYEEEE. Trimming took 4 bases from V and 5 from J; bases not matched to a gene: 8. This CDR3 comprises 14 residues. The CDR3 DNA sequence: TGTGCCAGCAGCCAACTCACAGGGGAATATGGCTACACCTTC. This encodes CASSQLTGEYGYTF.

V and J are TRBV7-2 and TRBJ2-3; TRBD2 matches 7 bases. CDR3 size: 15 residues. With 2 bases clipped from V and 7 bases from J, the junction kept 9 bases outside the gene matches. The germline CDR1 and CDR2 sequences are SGHTA and FQGNSA. CDR3 in amino acids: CASSLSGEPHYTQYF. CDR3 nucleotides: TGTGCCAGCAGCTTAAGCGGGGAACCCCATTATACGCAGTATTTT.

The chain links TRBV7-2 to TRBJ2-3; unclear D gene. There are 14 residues in the CDR3. V shed 1 base and J shed 6 bases, with 11 bases lying between them. Germline values: CDR1 SGHTA, CDR2 FQGNSA. CDR3 nucleotide sequence: TGTGCCAGCAGCTTAGTCAAGGCTTCGGATACGCAGTATTTT. Its protein is CASSLVKASDTQYF.

A few counts support this clonotype. Sequence at one end of the junction differs from germline and may be a read error. The chain is built from TRBV6-1 and TRBJ2-6; weak D call: TRBD1 (5 bases). CDR1 is MNHNS, CDR2 SASEGT, per germline. The CDR3 length is 14 residues. The DNA of the CDR3 is TGTGCCAGCAACCTCAGGGCTGGGGTCAACGTCCTGACTTTC. This translates into CASNLRAGVNVLTF.

This clonotype was seen a single time. The chain recombines TRBV6-2 or TRBV6-3 with TRBJ2-3, with no clear D. CDR3 length: 13 residues. Germline CDR1 reads MNHEY; CDR2 reads SVGEGT. V lost 5 bases to trimming and J lost 5 bases, with 11 bases between them. The CDR3 is CASSHPLGDTQYF. CDR3 nucleotides: TGTGCCAGCAGTCATCCCTTGGGAGATACGCAGTATTTT.

This chain links TRBV20-1 with TRBJ2-1; TRBD2 matches at 7 bases. Per germline, CDR1 DFQATT and CDR2 SNEGSKA (reference sequence). V trimming: 0 bases; J trimming: 6 bases; junction bases outside the gene matches: 8. The CDR3 is 15 amino acids. CDR3 coding DNA: TGCAGTGCTAGAGATGTCCGCGGGGGACGCAATGAGCAGTTCTTC. This translates into CSARDVRGGRNEQFF.

The chain employs TRBV5-1 and TRBJ2-3; 10 bases align to TRBD2. J gave up 4 bases and V 7 bases, and 6 bases lay outside the gene matches. CDR3 length: 14 amino acids. CDR1 is SGHRS and CDR2 is YFSETQ in the germline V gene. CDR3 in amino acids: CASLPSGGSDTQYF. CDR3 bases: TGCGCCAGCTTACCTAGCGGGGGATCAGATACGCAGTATTTT.

This clonotype was recorded a few times. The rearrangement uses TRBV7-2 and TRBJ2-1; TRBD2 might be the D (6 bases). Per the germline V gene, CDR1 is SGHTA and CDR2 is FQGNSA. CDR3 length: 16 amino acids. Trimming pared 5 bases from V and 1 base from J, leaving 15 bases between. The CDR3 bases are TGTGCCAGCAGCCTACCGGGGCGGGGTTCCTACAATGAGCAGTTCTTC. It yields the protein CASSLPGRGSYNEQFF.

This chain connects TRBV3-1 to TRBJ2-1; D is unresolved. Deletions cut 4 bases from V and 10 bases from J, with 11 bases between. The germline gives CDR1 LGHDT, CDR2 YNNKEL (reference sequence). This CDR3 has 12 amino acids. CDR3 sequence: CASSLTLGEQFF. For the CDR3, the DNA is TGTGCCAGCAGCCTAACGCTCGGGGAGCAGTTCTTC.

The gene calls are TRBV27 and TRBJ1-6, with a tentative D call TRBD1 (5 bases). Germline V gene sequence: CDR1 MNHEY, CDR2 SMNVEV (reference sequence). This CDR3 has 17 amino acids. The V end was cut by 6 bases, the J end by 1 base, with 16 bases between. CDR3 DNA sequence: TGTGCCAGCAGCTGGGGCCCTCAGGGTTCCTATAATTCACCCCTCCACTTT. Translating it yields CASSWGPQGSYNSPLHF.